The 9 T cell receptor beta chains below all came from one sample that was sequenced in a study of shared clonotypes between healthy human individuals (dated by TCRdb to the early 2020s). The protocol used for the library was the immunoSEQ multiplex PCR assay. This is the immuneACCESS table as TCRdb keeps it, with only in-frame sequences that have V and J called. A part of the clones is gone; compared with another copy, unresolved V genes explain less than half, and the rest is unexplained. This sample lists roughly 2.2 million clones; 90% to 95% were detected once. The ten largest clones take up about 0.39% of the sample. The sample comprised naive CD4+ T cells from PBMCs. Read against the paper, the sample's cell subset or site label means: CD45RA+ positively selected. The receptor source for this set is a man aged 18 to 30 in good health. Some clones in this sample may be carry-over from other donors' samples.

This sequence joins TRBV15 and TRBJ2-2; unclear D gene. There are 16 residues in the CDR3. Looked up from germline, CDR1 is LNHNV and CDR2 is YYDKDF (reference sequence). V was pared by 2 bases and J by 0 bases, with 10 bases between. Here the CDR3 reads CATSRKVRTNTGELFF. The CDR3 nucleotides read TGTGCCACCAGCAGAAAAGTCAGAACGAACACCGGGGAGCTGTTTTTT.

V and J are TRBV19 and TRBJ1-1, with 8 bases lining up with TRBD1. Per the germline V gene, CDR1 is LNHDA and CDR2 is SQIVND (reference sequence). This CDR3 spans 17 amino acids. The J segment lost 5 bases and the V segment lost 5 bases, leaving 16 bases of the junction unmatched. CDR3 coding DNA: TGTGCCAGTAGTCTCGAGAGAGGACAGGGAAGGATAACTGAAGCTTTCTTT. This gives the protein CASSLERGQGRITEAFF.

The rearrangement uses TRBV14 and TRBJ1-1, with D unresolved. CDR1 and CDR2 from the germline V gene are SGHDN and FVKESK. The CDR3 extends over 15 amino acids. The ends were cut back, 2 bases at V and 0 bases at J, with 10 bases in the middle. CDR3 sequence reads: CASSQTKRLNTEAFF. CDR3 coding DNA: TGTGCCAGCAGCCAAACAAAACGGCTGAACACTGAAGCTTTCTTT. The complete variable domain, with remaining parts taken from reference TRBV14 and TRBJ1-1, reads EAGVTQFPSHSVIEKGQTVTLRCDPISGHDNLYWYRRVMGKEIKFLLHFVKESKQDESGMPNNRFLAERTGGTYSTLKVQPAELEDSGVYFCASSQTKRLNTEAFFGQGTRLTVV.

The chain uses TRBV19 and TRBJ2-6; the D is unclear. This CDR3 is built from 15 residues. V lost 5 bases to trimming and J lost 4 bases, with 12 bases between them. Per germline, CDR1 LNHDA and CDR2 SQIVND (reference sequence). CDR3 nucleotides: TGTGCCAGTAGTTCAATGAGTAGCGGGGCCAACGTCCTGACTTTC. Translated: CASSSMSSGANVLTF.

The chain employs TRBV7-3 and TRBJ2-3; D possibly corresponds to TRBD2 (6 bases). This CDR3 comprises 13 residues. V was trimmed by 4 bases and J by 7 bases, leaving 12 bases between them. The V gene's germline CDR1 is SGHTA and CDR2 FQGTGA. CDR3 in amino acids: CASSSGGENTQYF. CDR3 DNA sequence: TGTGCCAGCAGCTCCGGGGGTGAAAATACGCAGTATTTT.

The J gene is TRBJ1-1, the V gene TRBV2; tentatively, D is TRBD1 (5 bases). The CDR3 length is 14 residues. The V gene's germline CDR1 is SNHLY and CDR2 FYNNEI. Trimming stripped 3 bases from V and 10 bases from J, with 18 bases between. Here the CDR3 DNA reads TGTGCCAGCAGTGACGACCGTGGTTTCGGGGGAGCTTTCTTT. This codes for CASSDDRGFGGAFF. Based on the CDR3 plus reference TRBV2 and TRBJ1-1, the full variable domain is EPEVTQTPSHQVTQMGQEVILRCVPISNHLYFYWYRQILGQKVEFLVSFYNNEISEKSEIFDDQFSVERPDGSNFTLKIRSTKLEDSAMYFCASSDDRGFGGAFFGQGTRLTVV.

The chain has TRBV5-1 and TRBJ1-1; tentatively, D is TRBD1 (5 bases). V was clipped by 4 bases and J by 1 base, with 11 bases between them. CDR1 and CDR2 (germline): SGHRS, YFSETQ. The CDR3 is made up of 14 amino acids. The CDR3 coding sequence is TGCGCCAGCAGCGTAACGGGACGGAACACTGAAGCTTTCTTT. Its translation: CASSVTGRNTEAFF.

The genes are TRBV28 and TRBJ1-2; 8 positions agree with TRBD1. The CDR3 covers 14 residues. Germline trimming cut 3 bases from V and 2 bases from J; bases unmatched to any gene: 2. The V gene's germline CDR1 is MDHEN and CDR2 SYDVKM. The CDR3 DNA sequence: TGTGCCAGCAGTTTTCAGGGGGCGAACTATGGCTACACCTTC. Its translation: CASSFQGANYGYTF.

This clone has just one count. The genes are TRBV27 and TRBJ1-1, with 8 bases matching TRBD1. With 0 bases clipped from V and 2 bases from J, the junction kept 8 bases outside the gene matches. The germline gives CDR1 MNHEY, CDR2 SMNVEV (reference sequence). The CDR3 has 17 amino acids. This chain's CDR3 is CASSLSTQQGGNTEAFF. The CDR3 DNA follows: TGTGCCAGCAGTTTATCAACTCAACAGGGGGGAAACACTGAAGCTTTCTTT.